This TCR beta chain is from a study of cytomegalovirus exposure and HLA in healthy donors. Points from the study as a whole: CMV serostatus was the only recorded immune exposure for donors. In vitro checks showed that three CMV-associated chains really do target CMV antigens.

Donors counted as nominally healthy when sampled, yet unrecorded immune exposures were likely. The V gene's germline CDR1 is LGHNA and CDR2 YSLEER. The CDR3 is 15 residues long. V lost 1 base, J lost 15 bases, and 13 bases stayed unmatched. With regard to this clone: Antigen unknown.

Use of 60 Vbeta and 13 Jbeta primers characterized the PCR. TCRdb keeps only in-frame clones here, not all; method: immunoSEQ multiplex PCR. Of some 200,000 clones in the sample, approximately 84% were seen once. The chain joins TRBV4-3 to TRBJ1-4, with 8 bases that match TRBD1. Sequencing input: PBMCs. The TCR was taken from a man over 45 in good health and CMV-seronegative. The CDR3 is CASSQATGQVGVMFF. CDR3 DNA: TGCGCCAGCAGCCAAGCTACGGGACAGGTGGGCGTAATGTTTTTT.